The sequence of this T cell receptor beta chain was determined in a study of T cell repertoires in cytomegalovirus infection. The overall study: From public TCR beta signatures came an indication of both CMV infection and matching HLA type.

Study results and limitations: Dominating the ex vivo response were HLA-C-restricted CMV-specific TCR beta clonotypes.

At least ten counts were recorded for this clonotype. What it binds is unknown. The V gene's germline CDR1 is MDHEN and CDR2 SYDVKM. The length of the CDR3 is 15 residues. Trimming removed 9 bases at V and 0 bases at J, with 15 bases between. Using its own MiXCR run on the reads, TCRdb lists one record per CDR3 protein. This sample has about 260,000 distinct CDR3 sequences, with approximately 13% found just once. This chain connects TRBV28 to TRBJ1-3, with a tentative D call TRBD1 (5 bases). Sequencing was done on a sample of PBMCs. The receptor comes from a human donor in good health (CMV status not recorded). Some clones in this sample may be carry-over from other donors' samples. CDR3 DNA: TGTGCCAGTACAAGGGACTCCAGCTCTGGAAACACCATATATTTT. This encodes CASTRDSSSGNTIYF.